This T cell receptor (beta chain) was identified in a study of CD4 and CD8 cells across lung adenocarcinoma regions. Germline lookup yields CDR1 MNHNS and CDR2 SASEGT. The CDR3 totals 16 residues. One entry per CDR3 protein results from TCRdb running MiXCR on the PCR reads. The sample records under 20,000 distinct CDR3 sequences, 51% being singletons. Donors had localized lung adenocarcinoma, a non-small cell lung cancer. V gene TRBV6-1 combines with J gene TRBJ2-3; TRBD2 is a possible D gene (6 bases). The J call may be incorrect, as the DNA end agrees better with TRBJ2-7. The sample consisted of CD8+ T cells from the center of a lung tumor. The sequence derives from a female donor with lung adenocarcinoma. The CD4 and CD8 labels of this study may be unreliable. The CDR3 region has the DNA TGTGCCAGTAAAGGAGGCGGGGCCCGAGCCACAGAGACGCAGTACTTC. Its translation: CASKGGGARATETQYF.